These 26 T cell receptor beta chains were sequenced from one sample in a study of blood T cell repertoires in COVID-19. This table comes from immunoSEQ multiplex PCR, and its TCRdb copy is limited to in-frame clones, with some not included. The sample lists about 170,000 clones; around 88% were seen once. Sequencing was performed on peripheral blood. The receptors originated from a woman aged 70-85 years who had recovered from COVID-19.

The CDR3 DNA reads TGTGCCAGTAGTATAAGTGTCCGGCGGGGCTATAATTCACCCCTCCACTTT. Amino acid sequence: CASSISVRRGYNSPLHF. The V call is TRBV19, the J call TRBJ1-6; no clear D gene. The germline CDR1 and CDR2 sequences are LNHDA and SQIVND (reference sequence). V lost 2 bases, J lost 3 bases, and 14 bases lay in between. CDR3 length: 17 amino acids.

The CDR3 coding sequence is TGCGCCAGCAGCTTGGCCGGGAACTACGAGCAGTACTTC. Amino acids: CASSLAGNYEQYF. This chain joins TRBV5-1 and TRBJ2-7; maybe TRBD2 (5 bases). This CDR3 has 13 amino acids. V was cut by 0 bases and J by 3 bases, with 7 bases left in between. Germline CDR1 and CDR2: SGHRS and YFSETQ.

V and J are TRBV27 and TRBJ1-2, with 8 bases lining up with TRBD1. The V segment lost 3 bases and the J segment 4 bases; nucleotides outside the gene matches: 1. There are 13 residues in the CDR3. From germline, CDR1 is MNHEY and CDR2 SMNVEV (reference sequence). The CDR3 region has the DNA TGTGCCAGCAGTTTCGACAGGGGCTATGGCTACACCTTC. It encodes CASSFDRGYGYTF.

This chain uses TRBV29-1 with TRBJ2-7, with D tentatively TRBD1 (6 bases). The CDR3 loop spans 13 amino acids. V lost 2 bases to trimming and J lost 7 bases, with 15 bases between them. The V gene's germline CDR1 is SQVTM and CDR2 ANQGSEA. CDR3 coding DNA: TGCAGCGTTGAAAGGGGGAGCCCCTTGGAGCAGTACTTC. It specifies CSVERGSPLEQYF.

The chain links TRBV27 to TRBJ2-2, with D perhaps matching TRBD2 (6 bases). CDR1 is MNHEY and CDR2 is SMNVEV in the germline V gene (reference sequence). Trimming took off 7 bases at V and 2 bases at J, with 17 bases between the two ends. This CDR3 spans 16 amino acids. CDR3 sequence reads: CASTPGASANTGELFF. In DNA form, the CDR3 reads TGTGCCAGCACCCCCGGAGCTAGCGCAAACACCGGGGAGCTGTTTTTT.

The genes are TRBV4-1 and TRBJ2-1, with unresolved D. Trimming stripped 6 bases from V and 7 bases from J, with 7 bases between. The CDR3 spans 11 residues. Germline values: CDR1 MGHRA, CDR2 YSYEKL. The DNA of the CDR3 is TGCGCCAGCAGGGGCCCGAATGAGCAGTTCTTC. As protein: CASRGPNEQFF.

This rearrangement joins TRBV7-9 to TRBJ2-7, with a possible D match to TRBD2 (5 bases). CDR1 is SEHNR and CDR2 is FQNEAQ in the germline V gene (reference sequence). The CDR3 covers 11 residues. V lost 5 bases to trimming and J lost 7 bases, with 9 bases between them. The CDR3 sequence is CASSPEREQYF. CDR3 bases: TGTGCCAGCAGCCCGGAGCGGGAGCAGTACTTC.

In this sample, this clone turned up a few times. The J gene is TRBJ2-1, the V gene TRBV7-9, with 9 bases fitting TRBD1. This CDR3 is built from 15 residues. Germline lookup yields CDR1 SEHNR and CDR2 FQNEAQ (reference sequence). Germline trimming cut 5 bases from V and 4 bases from J; bases unmatched to any gene: 6. The CDR3: CASSADRGGYNEQFF. CDR3 DNA: TGTGCCAGCAGCGCGGACAGGGGAGGTTACAATGAGCAGTTCTTC.

CDR3 DNA sequence: TGTGCCATCAGTGGGAGGGCCGACAGGGGCGCGTATACAGATACGCAGTATTTT. Translation: CAISGRADRGAYTDTQYF. This chain connects TRBV10-3 to TRBJ2-3, with 8 bases aligning to TRBD1. The CDR3 extends over 18 amino acids. Per germline, CDR1 ENHRY and CDR2 SYGVKD. V shed 4 bases, J shed 3 bases, and the junction held 15 bases outside the gene matches.

The genes are TRBV2 and TRBJ2-6, with 8 bases lining up with TRBD1. The CDR3 totals 16 residues. Germline V gives CDR1 SNHLY, CDR2 FYNNEI. V dropped 3 bases and J dropped 1; count of bases not matched to a gene: 2. CDR3 sequence (DNA): TGTGCCAGCAGTGACAGGGGGCCTTCTGGGGCCAACGTCCTGACTTTC. This encodes CASSDRGPSGANVLTF.

The J gene is TRBJ2-6, the V gene TRBV30, with a weak D call TRBD2 (6 bases). Germline CDR1 GTSNPN, CDR2 SVGIG (reference sequence). The length of the CDR3 is 14 residues. The V end lost 7 bases, the J end lost 4 bases, and 14 bases lay between the germline ends. CDR3 sequence reads: CASRGWSGANVLTF. In nucleotides, the CDR3 is TGTGCCTCCCGGGGGTGGTCGGGGGCCAACGTCCTGACTTTC.

The chain has TRBV7-2 and TRBJ1-1, with D possibly matching TRBD1 (6 bases). The germline V gene encodes CDR1 SGHTA and CDR2 FQGNSA. The CDR3 consists of 16 residues. The V end was cut by 4 bases, the J end by 0 bases, with 15 bases between. The chain's CDR3 is CASSYDLDSMNTEAFF. Here the CDR3 DNA reads TGTGCCAGCAGCTACGACCTGGACAGCATGAACACTGAAGCTTTCTTT. Full variable domain (missing parts from reference TRBV7-2 and TRBJ1-1): GAGVSQSPSNKVTEKGKDVELRCDPISGHTALYWYRQSLGQGLEFLIYFQGNSAPDKSGLPSDRFSAERTGGSVSTLTIQRTQQEDSAVYLCASSYDLDSMNTEAFFGQGTRLTVV.

This clone was seen more than once but under ten times. This rearrangement joins TRBV7-2 to TRBJ2-7, with unresolved D. The CDR3 runs to 14 residues. Between the trimmed V and J ends, which lost 3 bases and 2 bases, there was a span of 11 bases. Germline V gene sequence: CDR1 SGHTA, CDR2 FQGNSA. Written as DNA, the CDR3 is TGTGCCAGCAGCTTGCCCTGGCGGACCTACGAGCAGTACTTC. It encodes CASSLPWRTYEQYF.

V is TRBV4-2 and J is TRBJ2-6; D gene unclear. Germline assignment: CDR1 LGHNA and CDR2 YNFKEQ. Trimming pared 3 bases from V and 0 bases from J, leaving 9 bases between. The CDR3 is made up of 16 amino acids. In nucleotides, the CDR3 is TGTGCCAGCAGCCAGCAGTACCACTCTGGGGCCAACGTCCTGACTTTC. Amino acid sequence: CASSQQYHSGANVLTF.

The chain is built from TRBV6-5 and TRBJ2-5, with TRBD1 matching 10 bases. CDR1 and CDR2 from the germline V gene are MNHEY and SVGAGI. V lost 4 bases and J lost 5; bases outside the gene matches: 4. The CDR3 is made up of 14 amino acids. The CDR3 here is CASSSQDRGETQYF. The CDR3 nucleotides read TGTGCCAGCAGTTCCCAGGACAGGGGGGAGACCCAGTACTTC.

V is TRBV30 and J is TRBJ1-2; D remains unclear. CDR1 GTSNPN and CDR2 SVGIG come from the germline V gene (reference sequence). V dropped 3 bases and J dropped 13 bases, with 12 bases sitting between them. CDR3 length: 10 residues. The CDR3 region is CAWSRNKCTF. The DNA of the CDR3 is TGTGCCTGGAGCCGCAACAAGTGCACCTTC.

This clone showed up just once. V usage is TRBV3-1 (or the pseudogene TRBV3-2) and J usage is TRBJ2-7, with D possibly being TRBD1 (6 bases). V was shortened by 2 bases and J by 2 bases, with 10 bases between the two germline ends. Per germline, CDR1 LGHDT and CDR2 YNNKEL (reference sequence). The CDR3 length is 14 residues. The CDR3: CASSQLQGPYEQYF. The CDR3 region has the DNA TGTGCCAGCAGCCAACTGCAGGGGCCCTACGAGCAGTACTTC.

This chain connects TRBV25-1 to TRBJ2-2; D is possibly TRBD1 (5 bases). Germline lookup yields CDR1 MGHDK and CDR2 SYGVNS. The CDR3 is 15 residues long. Deletions cut 5 bases from V and 0 bases from J, with 10 bases between. The CDR3 nucleotides are TGTGCCAGCAGTTCGACAGCCCCGAACACCGGGGAGCTGTTTTTT. Residues: CASSSTAPNTGELFF.

The chain uses TRBV6-2 or TRBV6-3 and TRBJ1-1; 9 positions match TRBD1. V trimming: 5 bases; J trimming: 3 bases; junction bases outside the gene matches: 7. CDR1 MNHEY and CDR2 SVGEGT come from the germline V gene. The CDR3 contains 15 residues. The CDR3 DNA sequence: TGTGCCAGCAGTAACACAGGGGGCGAGTACACTGAAGCTTTCTTT. Protein: CASSNTGGEYTEAFF.

The rearrangement joins TRBV18 to TRBJ1-4; 7 bases align to TRBD1. CDR1 and CDR2 (germline): KGHSH, LQKENI. The CDR3 contains 15 residues. With 3 bases clipped from V and 7 bases from J, the junction kept 8 bases outside the gene matches. CDR3 sequence (DNA): TGTGCCAGCTCACCGAGGGGGCAGGGTTTTGAAAAACTGTTTTTT. Protein: CASSPRGQGFEKLFF.

V gene TRBV29-1 combines with J gene TRBJ2-7; D remains ambiguous. The length of the CDR3 is 13 residues. The ends were cut back, 6 bases at V and 0 bases at J, with 12 bases in the middle. CDR1 and CDR2 from the germline V gene are SQVTM and ANQGSEA. The CDR3 is CSVPRSNSYEQYF. CDR3 coding DNA: TGCAGCGTCCCCAGGTCAAACTCCTACGAGCAGTACTTC.

This rearrangement joins TRBV6-5 to TRBJ2-1; D perhaps matches TRBD2 (6 bases). V was shortened by 4 bases and J by 12 bases, with 10 bases between the two germline ends. CDR3 length: 11 amino acids. Looked up from germline, CDR1 is MNHEY and CDR2 is SVGAGI. CDR3 in amino acids: CASSSPGVQFF. Here the CDR3 DNA reads TGTGCCAGCAGTTCCCCGGGGGTGCAGTTCTTC.

The chain couples TRBV19 to TRBJ2-7; 10 bases match TRBD2. The V gene end was trimmed by 5 bases and the J gene end by 3 bases; junction bases not matched to a gene: 4. Germline CDR1 reads LNHDA; CDR2 reads SQIVND (reference sequence). The length of the CDR3 is 14 residues. CDR3 protein: CASSPGLANYEQYF. For the CDR3, the DNA is TGTGCCAGTAGTCCGGGACTAGCGAACTACGAGCAGTACTTC.

The J gene is TRBJ2-1, the V gene TRBV9, with D possibly TRBD2 on 6 matching bases. This CDR3 spans 12 amino acids. V dropped 4 bases and J dropped 8 bases, with 10 bases sitting between them. Germline CDR1 reads SGDLS; CDR2 reads YYNGEE. The CDR3 region is CASSFVADEQFF. The CDR3 coding sequence is TGTGCCAGCAGCTTCGTAGCGGATGAGCAGTTCTTC.

V and J are TRBV6-5 and TRBJ2-1, with 9 bases lining up with TRBD2. From germline, CDR1 is MNHEY and CDR2 SVGAGI. The CDR3 covers 16 residues. The junction had 7 bases not matched to a gene; V was cut back by 0 bases and J by 7 bases. The CDR3 spells CASSYSTSGGQNEQFF. The CDR3 region has the DNA TGTGCCAGCAGTTACTCGACCAGCGGGGGGCAAAATGAGCAGTTCTTC.

The chain is built from TRBV7-2 and TRBJ2-7; TRBD1 matches at 8 bases. V lost 1 base and J lost 1; bases outside the gene matches: 6. The CDR3 loop spans 16 amino acids. From germline, CDR1 is SGHTA and CDR2 FQGNSA. CDR3 protein: CASSLGGQGWSYEQYF. The CDR3 DNA sequence: TGTGCCAGCAGCTTAGGCGGACAGGGCTGGTCCTACGAGCAGTACTTC.